The 11 T cell receptor beta chains listed next were all sequenced from one sample in a study of CD4+ T cells in melanoma. This table comes from immunoSEQ multiplex PCR, and its TCRdb copy is limited to in-frame clones, with some not included. In the table there are around 130,000 clones, around 90% of which are singletons. The receptors derive from a human donor with melanoma.

The chain is built from TRBV2 and TRBJ2-7, with 10 bases matching TRBD2. Germline loops: CDR1 SNHLY, CDR2 FYNNEI. The CDR3 runs 15 residues. The V segment lost 6 bases and the J segment 4 bases; nucleotides outside the gene matches: 9. The CDR3 sequence is CASRHGTSDNYEQYF. Here the CDR3 DNA reads TGTGCCAGCAGGCACGGGACTAGCGACAATTACGAGCAGTACTTC.

The chain recombines TRBV6-6 with TRBJ1-3; TRBD1 matches 10 bases. Germline trimming cut 7 bases from V and 4 bases from J; bases unmatched to any gene: 7. Germline V gives CDR1 MNHNY, CDR2 SVGAGI (reference sequence). The length of the CDR3 is 15 residues. As DNA, the CDR3 is TGTGCCAGCAAAGGCGGGACAGGGGCAGGAAACACCATATATTTT. This translates into CASKGGTGAGNTIYF.

The chain carries TRBV18 and TRBJ2-1; D might be TRBD1 (5 bases). With 2 bases removed from V and 3 bases from J, the gap between germline ends came to 11 bases. This CDR3 has 15 amino acids. CDR1 and CDR2 from the germline V gene are KGHSH and LQKENI. In DNA, the CDR3 is TGTGCCAGCTCACCATTGACAGTGGACTACAATGAGCAGTTCTTC. Protein product: CASSPLTVDYNEQFF.

V gene TRBV12-5 combines with J gene TRBJ2-3, with D possibly TRBD2 on 7 matching bases. Germline V gives CDR1 LGHNT, CDR2 FRNRAP. Deletions cut 5 bases from V and 2 bases from J, with 14 bases between. The CDR3 is 15 amino acids. The chain's CDR3 is CASGQREGVTDTQYF. In nucleotides, the CDR3 is TGTGCTAGTGGTCAGAGGGAGGGGGTCACAGATACGCAGTATTTT.

This clone has more than one count but fewer than ten. The chain couples TRBV6-6 to TRBJ2-7; D possibly corresponds to TRBD2 (7 bases). V gave up 6 bases and J gave up 7 bases, with 25 bases separating them. This CDR3 has 16 residues. Germline CDR1 MNHNY, CDR2 SVGAGI (reference sequence). The CDR3, as DNA: TGTGCCAGCAGCATCCCGACGAGGGGGGGTAAACCGGAGCAGTACTTC. Protein: CASSIPTRGGKPEQYF.

This sequence joins TRBV4-2 and TRBJ1-1; 10 bases align to TRBD1. The CDR3 sequence is 16 residues long. J lost 5 bases, V lost 1 base, and 7 bases had no gene match. The V gene's germline CDR1 is LGHNA and CDR2 YNFKEQ. The CDR3 loop is CASSQGSGQGKTEAFF. For the CDR3, the DNA is TGTGCCAGCAGCCAAGGATCGGGACAGGGGAAAACTGAAGCTTTCTTT.

The V and J genes are TRBV18 and TRBJ2-6, with 10 bases identical to TRBD1. CDR1 KGHSH and CDR2 LQKENI come from the germline V gene. CDR3 size: 17 residues. V trimming: 8 bases; J trimming: 0 bases; junction bases outside the gene matches: 7. CDR3 bases: TGTGCCAGCCTTGGGACAGGGGCGCGCTCTGGGGCCAACGTCCTGACTTTC. This codes for CASLGTGARSGANVLTF.

The rearrangement uses TRBV2 and TRBJ2-3, with D perhaps assigned TRBD1 or TRBD2 (5 bases each). Germline V gene lookup returns CDR1 SNHLY and CDR2 FYNNEI. Between the trimmed V and J ends, which lost 3 bases and 4 bases, there was a span of 14 bases. The CDR3 consists of 15 residues. Here the CDR3 reads CASSDPRDPSDTQYF. CDR3 in DNA: TGTGCCAGCAGTGACCCCAGGGACCCTTCAGATACGCAGTATTTT. Full variable domain (rest looked up from reference TRBV2 and TRBJ2-3): EPEVTQTPSHQVTQMGQEVILRCVPISNHLYFYWYRQILGQKVEFLVSFYNNEISEKSEIFDDQFSVERPDGSNFTLKIRSTKLEDSAMYFCASSDPRDPSDTQYFGPGTRLTVL.

The J gene is TRBJ2-5, the V gene TRBV5-1; D is uncertain. The V gene lost 0 bases and the J gene lost 5 bases, with 5 bases spanning the gap. The CDR3 spans 12 residues. Germline lookup yields CDR1 SGHRS and CDR2 YFSETQ. The CDR3: CASSLVAETQYF. CDR3 nucleotides: TGCGCCAGCAGCTTGGTAGCCGAGACCCAGTACTTC.

V and J are TRBV29-1 and TRBJ1-4, with a tentative D call TRBD1 (6 bases). Trimming pared 3 bases from V and 10 bases from J, leaving 12 bases between. This CDR3 is built from 12 residues. CDR1 is SQVTM and CDR2 is ANQGSEA in the germline V gene. The DNA of the CDR3 is TGCAGCGTTGACGGGGAAGGGGGAAAACTGTTTTTT. Amino acid sequence: CSVDGEGGKLFF. Full variable domain (outside the CDR3, taken from reference TRBV29-1 and TRBJ1-4): SAVISQKPSRDICQRGTSLTIQCQVDSQVTMMFWYRQQPGQSLTLIATANQGSEATYESGFVIDKFPISRPNLTFSTLTVSNMSPEDSSIYLCSVDGEGGKLFFGSGTQLSVL.

This chain connects TRBV18 to TRBJ1-5, with a possible D match to TRBD1 (5 bases). The V end was cut by 5 bases, the J end by 5 bases, with 10 bases between. Germline V lookup: CDR1 KGHSH, CDR2 LQKENI. This CDR3 comprises 13 residues. The CDR3 reads CASSGTVDQPQHF. CDR3 coding DNA: TGTGCCAGCTCAGGGACGGTGGATCAGCCCCAGCATTTT.